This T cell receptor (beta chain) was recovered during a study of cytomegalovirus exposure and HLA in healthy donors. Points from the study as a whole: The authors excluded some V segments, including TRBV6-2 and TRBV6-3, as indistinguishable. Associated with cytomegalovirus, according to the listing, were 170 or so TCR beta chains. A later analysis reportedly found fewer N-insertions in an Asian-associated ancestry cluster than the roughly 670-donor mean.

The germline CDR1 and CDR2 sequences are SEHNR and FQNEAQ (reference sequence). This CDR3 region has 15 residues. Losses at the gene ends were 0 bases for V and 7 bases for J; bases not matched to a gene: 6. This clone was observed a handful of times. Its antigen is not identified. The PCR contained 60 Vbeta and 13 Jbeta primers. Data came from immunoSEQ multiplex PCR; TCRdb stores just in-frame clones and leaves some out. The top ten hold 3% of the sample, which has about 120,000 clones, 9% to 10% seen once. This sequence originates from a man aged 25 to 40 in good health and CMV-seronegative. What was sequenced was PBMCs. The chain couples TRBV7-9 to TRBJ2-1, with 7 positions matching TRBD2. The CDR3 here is CASSLAGGFLNEQFF. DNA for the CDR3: TGTGCCAGCAGCTTAGCGGGGGGGTTCTTGAATGAGCAGTTCTTC.